This TCR beta chain derives from a study of blood T cell repertoires in COVID-19. For the study at large: Some COVID-19 samples were acute and others convalescent; all came from the United States, Italy and Spain. Sources were T cells, B-cell-depleted T cells, or PBMCs; the material itself was cDNA or gDNA.

Unmatched junction bases numbered 13, after V lost 3 bases and J lost 4 bases. The germline V gene encodes CDR1 SGHNT and CDR2 YYREEE (reference sequence). There are 18 residues in the CDR3. Original processing methods: Using reference gene primer amplification, nucleated cell counts were estimated. Repertoires were generated with immunoSEQ multiplex PCR, while TCRdb's copy carries only in-frame clones and drops some. V and J calls plus clone size are reproduced from that table; the DNA served to infer D and trimming. This sample carries over 95,000 clones, 75% to 90% of them seen once, and the ten largest clones take about a fifth.

This receptor was identified in a human donor with acute or convalescent COVID-19. The donor label of this sample is uncertain. Sequenced: peripheral blood. This chain connects TRBV5-4 to TRBJ1-2, with 12 bases fitting TRBD1. The CDR3 DNA reads TGTGCCAGCAGCTCCACAGGGACAGGGGGCACCCACTTCTATGGCTACACCTTC. As protein: CASSSTGTGGTHFYGYTF.